Each of the 24 T cell receptor beta chains below was sequenced from the same sample in a study of beta chain features in type 1 diabetes. Study results and limitations: Shorter TCRB CDR3s, moderately but significantly so, were found in Type 1 diabetes patients in all four CD4+ subsets.

All of the isolated RNA was reverse transcribed, so expressed TCRB transcripts were sequenced. Sequencing was performed with immunoSEQ multiplex PCR; in TCRdb, only in-frame clones are kept and a portion is missing. The sample yields around 300,000 clones, 15% seen once. These TCRs' antigens remain unknown. Sequenced material: naive CD4+ T cells from blood. The receptors were gathered from a man between 18 and 35 years old with type 1 diabetes.

V usage is TRBV25-1 and J usage is TRBJ2-5; 7 bases map to TRBD1. This CDR3 is 13 amino acids long. J was trimmed by 3 bases and V by 5 bases; bases with no gene match: 3. Per the germline V gene, CDR1 is MGHDK and CDR2 is SYGVNS. The CDR3 loop reads CASSFTGEETQYF. The DNA for the CDR3 is TGTGCCAGCAGTTTTACAGGGGAAGAGACCCAGTACTTC.

V is TRBV6-1 and J is TRBJ2-7; 11 bases fit TRBD1. V lost 2 bases to trimming and J lost 7 bases; unmatched junction nucleotides: 7. Germline V gene lookup returns CDR1 MNHNS and CDR2 SASEGT. The CDR3 runs to 15 residues. The CDR3 loop is CASSEIGQGAREQYF. Written as DNA, the CDR3 is TGTGCCAGCAGTGAAATTGGACAGGGGGCGAGGGAGCAGTACTTC.

The chain has TRBV7-2 and TRBJ1-2, with D perhaps TRBD1 (6 bases). V gave up 5 bases and J gave up 0 bases, with 13 bases separating them. Germline CDR1 is SGHTA and CDR2 is FQGNSA. This CDR3 spans 15 amino acids. The CDR3, as DNA: TGTGCCAGCAGCCCCTACAGGGAACCTAACTATGGCTACACCTTC. The encoded protein is CASSPYREPNYGYTF.

This clone was observed a handful of times. The V gene is TRBV27, the J gene TRBJ2-1, with 10 bases aligning to TRBD1. Germline V CDR1 and CDR2: MNHEY, SMNVEV (reference sequence). Losses at the gene ends were 8 bases for V and 5 bases for J; bases not matched to a gene: 9. The CDR3 runs 15 residues. The CDR3: CASRNRDRGHNEQFF. CDR3 DNA sequence: TGTGCCAGCCGAAATCGGGACAGGGGTCACAATGAGCAGTTCTTC.

This chain uses TRBV29-1 with TRBJ1-2; 10 bases agree with TRBD1. The germline gives CDR1 SQVTM, CDR2 ANQGSEA. V was pared by 7 bases and J by 2 bases, with 4 bases of the junction left unmatched. The CDR3 sequence is 13 residues long. As DNA, the CDR3 is TGCAGCGCGGGACAGGGGATCAACTATGGCTACACCTTC. The encoded protein is CSAGQGINYGYTF.

The table lists this clone with a few counts. The V call is TRBV30, the J call TRBJ2-1, with D perhaps matching TRBD2 (6 bases). CDR1 and CDR2 (germline): GTSNPN, SVGIG (reference sequence). The CDR3 contains 18 residues. Deletions cut 1 base from V and 12 bases from J, with 31 bases between. Here the CDR3 reads CAWSALTLGGEARYLQFF. The CDR3 DNA reads TGTGCCTGGAGTGCCCTAACCCTCGGGGGAGAGGCGAGATATCTGCAGTTCTTC.

A few counts support this clone. The chain combines TRBV7-2 with TRBJ2-7, with TRBD2 matching 8 bases. The CDR3 loop spans 15 amino acids. V was pared by 4 bases and J by 7 bases, with 12 bases of the junction left unmatched. Germline V gene sequence: CDR1 SGHTA, CDR2 FQGNSA. In DNA form, the CDR3 reads TGTGCCAGCAGCTCGAGGTCGGGGGGGGAGTGGGAGCAGTACTTC. This sequence encodes CASSSRSGGEWEQYF.

This clone was found a few times. The chain is built from TRBV5-4 and TRBJ2-7, with D perhaps TRBD1 (6 bases). V shed 4 bases and J shed 6 bases, with 11 bases lying between them. The CDR3 runs to 12 residues. In germline, CDR1 is SGHNT, CDR2 YYREEE (reference sequence). CDR3 amino acids: CASSKTGSEQYF. CDR3 in DNA: TGTGCCAGCAGCAAAACAGGGTCCGAGCAGTACTTC.

This chain connects TRBV6-5 to TRBJ1-5; 10 positions agree with TRBD1. CDR3 length: 15 residues. The germline V gene has CDR1 MNHEY and CDR2 SVGAGI. V dropped 5 bases and J dropped 1; count of bases not matched to a gene: 2. The CDR3 DNA reads TGTGCCAGCAGTAGACAGGGGGCGAGCAATCAGCCCCAGCATTTT. The encoded protein is CASSRQGASNQPQHF.

The CDR3: CASSALALTDTQYF. The CDR3 nucleotides are TGTGCCAGCAGTGCACTAGCCCTCACAGATACGCAGTATTTT. The chain carries TRBV2 and TRBJ2-3, with D possibly being TRBD2 (6 bases). The germline gives CDR1 SNHLY, CDR2 FYNNEI. This CDR3 comprises 14 residues. Trimming took off 4 bases at V and 2 bases at J, with 10 bases between the two ends.

V is TRBV15 and J is TRBJ1-1; TRBD1 is a possible D gene (5 bases). This CDR3 spans 14 amino acids. The ends were cut back, 0 bases at V and 4 bases at J, with 9 bases in the middle. Germline CDR1 reads LNHNV; CDR2 reads YYDKDF (reference sequence). CDR3 coding DNA: TGTGCCACCAGCAGAGAGGGGCAGGGCACTGAAGCTTTCTTT. Protein: CATSREGQGTEAFF.

The sample holds a few counts of this clone. The V gene is TRBV29-1, the J gene TRBJ1-1; 10 bases agree with TRBD1. Germline-derived CDR1 and CDR2 are SQVTM and ANQGSEA. CDR3 length: 13 residues. V lost 7 bases and J lost 3; bases outside the gene matches: 5. The CDR3 sequence: CSARGQGDTEAFF. In DNA form, the CDR3 reads TGCAGCGCCCGAGGACAGGGGGACACTGAAGCTTTCTTT.

This clone has a handful of counts. The chain has TRBV9 and TRBJ2-1, with TRBD2 identical over 9 bases. Germline V gene data show CDR1 as SGDLS and CDR2 as YYNGEE. The CDR3 runs to 16 residues. Trimming removed 0 bases from V and 9 bases from J; junction bases left unmatched: 10. The CDR3 DNA sequence: TGTGCCAGCAGCGTAGGAAGCGGGAGGTCCGCGGGTGAGCAGTTCTTC. Residues: CASSVGSGRSAGEQFF.

In this sample, this clone turned up a few times. The chain joins TRBV9 to TRBJ1-1, with D unresolved. Germline CDR1 is SGDLS and CDR2 is YYNGEE. Trimming cost V 3 bases and J 1 base, with 10 bases left between them. The CDR3 length is 14 residues. The CDR3 region has the DNA TGTGCCAGCAGCGCACTCGGTGGGAACACTGAAGCTTTCTTT. Translation gives CASSALGGNTEAFF.

The V gene is TRBV6-5, the J gene TRBJ2-3; D is perhaps TRBD2 (6 bases). From germline, CDR1 is MNHEY and CDR2 SVGAGI. The CDR3 contains 13 residues. V was cut by 4 bases and J by 9 bases, with 14 bases left in between. CDR3 sequence: CASSSQGGDTQYF. The CDR3 nucleotides read TGTGCCAGCAGTTCTCAAGGAGGGGACACGCAGTATTTT.

The genes are TRBV2 and TRBJ1-2; maybe TRBD1 (6 bases). From germline, CDR1 is SNHLY and CDR2 FYNNEI. The CDR3 loop spans 14 amino acids. Trimming took 4 bases from V and 1 from J, leaving 10 bases between them. The CDR3 nucleotides are TGTGCCAGCAGTGCGACAGGATTTAACTATGGCTACACCTTC. Its protein is CASSATGFNYGYTF.

This clone appeared a few times. The V call is TRBV7-2, the J call TRBJ2-3; D uncertain. Germline lookup yields CDR1 SGHTA and CDR2 FQGNSA. Deletions cut 3 bases from V and 1 base from J, with 8 bases between. This CDR3 spans 14 amino acids. The CDR3 nucleotides are TGTGCCAGCAGCTTGCCCACTGGCACAGATACGCAGTATTTT. It encodes CASSLPTGTDTQYF. Drawing the rest from reference TRBV7-2 and TRBJ2-3, the complete variable domain is GAGVSQSPSNKVTEKGKDVELRCDPISGHTALYWYRQSLGQGLEFLIYFQGNSAPDKSGLPSDRFSAERTGGSVSTLTIQRTQQEDSAVYLCASSLPTGTDTQYFGPGTRLTVL.

V and J are TRBV7-2 and TRBJ2-1, with TRBD1 identical over 8 bases. Germline V gene data show CDR1 as SGHTA and CDR2 as FQGNSA. After removal of 5 bases from V and 1 base from J, the junction contained 7 bases not matched to a gene. There are 16 residues in the CDR3. CDR3 sequence (DNA): TGTGCCAGCAGCGGGACACAGGGGGGTTCCTACAATGAGCAGTTCTTC. Translated, it gives CASSGTQGGSYNEQFF.

The chain links TRBV7-9 to TRBJ2-1; D call uncertain. Trimming took off 5 bases at V and 6 bases at J, with 14 bases between the two ends. The CDR3 is 14 residues long. In germline, CDR1 is SEHNR, CDR2 FQNEAQ (reference sequence). CDR3 in DNA: TGTGCCAGCAGCCCCTCCTCCTTGAGCAATGAGCAGTTCTTC. Protein sequence: CASSPSSLSNEQFF.

The CDR3, as DNA: TGTGCCAGCAGTCCTCTCGACAGGATGAACACTGAAGCTTTCTTT. Translated, it gives CASSPLDRMNTEAFF. V usage is TRBV28 and J usage is TRBJ1-1, with TRBD1 as a possible D gene (6 bases). The CDR3 sequence is 15 residues long. The V and J ends lost 5 bases and 0 bases respectively, with 13 bases between them. Germline loops: CDR1 MDHEN, CDR2 SYDVKM.

The chain couples TRBV11-2 to TRBJ1-1, with TRBD1 matching 7 bases. After removal of 5 bases from V and 4 bases from J, the junction contained 4 bases not matched to a gene. CDR3 length: 13 residues. CDR1 is SGHAT and CDR2 is FQNNGV in the germline V gene. The CDR3 loop is CASSRQGSTEAFF. DNA for the CDR3: TGTGCCAGCAGCCGACAGGGAAGCACTGAAGCTTTCTTT.

In its sample, this clone was seen a few times. The V gene is TRBV9, the J gene TRBJ1-3; D gene ambiguous. Germline V lookup: CDR1 SGDLS, CDR2 YYNGEE. Trimming took 5 bases from V and 0 from J, leaving 9 bases between them. This CDR3 is built from 14 residues. CDR3 region: CASSAGISGNTIYF. For the CDR3, the DNA is TGTGCCAGCAGTGCGGGTATCTCTGGAAACACCATATATTTT.

This clone was detected only a few times. The chain joins TRBV27 to TRBJ2-7, with TRBD2 identical over 9 bases. Per germline, CDR1 MNHEY and CDR2 SMNVEV (reference sequence). The V gene end was trimmed by 6 bases and the J gene end by 3 bases; junction bases not matched to a gene: 6. The CDR3 runs 14 residues. The CDR3 nucleotides read TGTGCCAGCAGGCGCGGGGGGGCCCACTACGAGCAGTACTTC. Protein: CASRRGGAHYEQYF.

The CDR3 region is CASSSPGETQYF. In DNA form, the CDR3 reads TGTGCCAGCAGCTCACCAGGAGAGACCCAGTACTTC. This chain uses TRBV7-9 with TRBJ2-5, with D hard to call. This CDR3 has 12 amino acids. V gave up 4 bases and J gave up 4 bases, with 7 bases separating them. Germline values: CDR1 SEHNR, CDR2 FQNEAQ (reference sequence).